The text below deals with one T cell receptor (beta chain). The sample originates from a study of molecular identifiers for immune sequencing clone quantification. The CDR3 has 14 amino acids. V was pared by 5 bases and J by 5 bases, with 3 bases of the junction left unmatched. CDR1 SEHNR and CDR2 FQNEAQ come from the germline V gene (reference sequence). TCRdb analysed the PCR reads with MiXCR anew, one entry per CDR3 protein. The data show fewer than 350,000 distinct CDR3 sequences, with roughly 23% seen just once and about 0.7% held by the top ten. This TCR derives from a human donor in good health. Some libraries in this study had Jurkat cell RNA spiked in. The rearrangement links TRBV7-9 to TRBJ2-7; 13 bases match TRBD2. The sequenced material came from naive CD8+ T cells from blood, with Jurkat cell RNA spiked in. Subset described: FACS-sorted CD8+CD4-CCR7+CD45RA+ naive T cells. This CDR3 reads CASSGTSGNHEQYF. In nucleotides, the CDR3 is TGTGCCAGCAGCGGGACTAGCGGGAACCACGAGCAGTACTTC.